These T cell receptor beta chains were read from a single sample in a study of shared clonotypes between healthy human individuals. Profiling relied on immunoSEQ multiplex PCR, and the TCRdb table lists in-frame clones only, not all of them. The top ten hold around 0.61% of the sample, which has roughly 1,000,000 clones, 70% to 80% seen once. The sequenced material came from memory CD4+ T cells from PBMCs. All receptors come from a young man in good health. Some clones in this sample may be carry-over from other donors' samples. Both conserved end residues are part of each CDR3. A D gene is named only where the DNA matches it firmly. The listing skips clone size in some rows; elsewhere it reads once, few, many or a size class.

abundance	j_gene	v_gene	d_gene	CDR3nt	CDR3aa
NA	TRBJ2-1	TRBV28	NA	TGTGCCAGCAGTTTCCAGCGAGGGAGTTTAAATGAGCAGTTCTTC	CASSFQRGSLNEQFF
NA	TRBJ2-1	TRBV11-1	TRBD2	TGTGCCAGCAGCTTAGGGCGCCCAACTAGCGGGAGGAGAGGCAATGAGCAGTTCTTC	CASSLGRPTSGRRGNEQFF
NA	TRBJ2-7	TRBV6-6	NA	TGTGCCAGCAGCCAGACCTTAGGGAAGCAGTACTTC	CASSQTLGKQYF
NA	TRBJ1-3	TRBV2	NA	TGTGCCAGCAGTGAACTGGGCTTGGACTCTGGAAACACCATATATTTT	CASSELGLDSGNTIYF
NA	TRBJ2-1	TRBV7-9	TRBD2	TGTGCCAGCAGCCCGATAGCGGGAACCTACAATGAGCAGTTCTTC	CASSPIAGTYNEQFF
NA	TRBJ1-1	TRBV15	NA	TGTGCCACCAGCAGAGACCCCTTTAGGGAAGCTTTCTTT	CATSRDPFREAFF
NA	TRBJ1-5	TRBV6-1	NA	TGTGCCAGCAGTGAATTGGGGCCCCAGCATTTT	CASSELGPQHF
NA	TRBJ2-5	TRBV6-6	TRBD1	TGTGCCAGCAGACAGGGGGTCGAGACCCAGTACTTC	CASRQGVETQYF
NA	TRBJ2-1	TRBV30	NA	TGTGCCTGGAGAGTAAAAGCCGGGAGTGACAACAATGAGCAGTTCTTC	CAWRVKAGSDNNEQFF
NA	TRBJ1-2	TRBV25-1	NA	TGTGCCAGCAGTGAATGGTATGGTGCAGAGGGCTATGGCTACACCTTC	CASSEWYGAEGYGYTF
once	TRBJ2-1	TRBV5-4	NA	TGTGCCAGCAGCCCGGGGAACGGAGGCTGGGAGGAGCAGTTCTTC	CASSPGNGGWEEQFF
NA	TRBJ2-7	TRBV5-1	TRBD2	TGCGCCAGCAGCGCGGGGACTAGCGGATGGAACTACGAGCAGTACTTC	CASSAGTSGWNYEQYF
NA	TRBJ2-7	TRBV5-1	NA	TGCGCCAGCAGCTTGGGCTCAGGTAACTCCTACGAGCAGTACTTC	CASSLGSGNSYEQYF
NA	TRBJ2-3	TRBV28	TRBD1	TGTGCCAGCAGTTCCCCCGGGACAGGGTTCACAGATACGCAGTATTTT	CASSSPGTGFTDTQYF
NA	TRBJ2-5	TRBV6-5	NA	TGTGCCAGCAGTACGGGGACCGTCGTGACCCAGTACTTC	CASSTGTVVTQYF
NA	TRBJ2-7	TRBV5-1	NA	TGCGCCAGCAGCGTAGGGGTGAGCTCCTACGAGCAGTACTTC	CASSVGVSSYEQYF
NA	TRBJ2-5	TRBV7-2	TRBD2	TGTGCCAGCAGCTTAGGGCTAGCGGGACAAGAGACCCAGTACTTC	CASSLGLAGQETQYF
NA	TRBJ2-5	TRBV14	NA	TGTGCCAGCAGCCACACGGAGACCCAGTACTTC	CASSHTETQYF
once	TRBJ2-3	TRBV9	TRBD2	TGTGCCAGCAGCGTACGGGAGGGGGAGTTGGATACGCAGTATTTT	CASSVREGELDTQYF
NA	TRBJ2-7	TRBV7-2	NA	TGTGCCAGCAGCCCCCTGGACAGCTACGAGCAGTACTTC	CASSPLDSYEQYF
NA	TRBJ1-5	TRBV18	NA	TGTGCCAGCTCACGTGGGGAAGATCAGCCCCAGCATTTT	CASSRGEDQPQHF
NA	TRBJ1-1	TRBV10-1	NA	TGCGCCAGCAGTAGGGAAATGAACACTGAAGCTTTCTTT	CASSREMNTEAFF
many	TRBJ2-1	TRBV27	TRBD1	TGTGCCAGCAGTTCCCGGACAGGGTACAATGAGCAGTTCTTC	CASSSRTGYNEQFF
NA	TRBJ1-2	TRBV7-2	TRBD1	TGTGCCAGCAGCTTAGGTGCAGGGGGACACTATGGCTACACCTTC	CASSLGAGGHYGYTF
NA	TRBJ1-1	TRBV20-1	NA	TGCAGTGGAGGTAATACTGAAGCTTTCTTT	CSGGNTEAFF
NA	TRBJ2-3	TRBV7-3	NA	TGTGCCAGCAGCTCCACCGGGGTCACAGATACGCAGTATTTT	CASSSTGVTDTQYF